The source of this T cell receptor (beta chain) is a study of blood T cell repertoires in COVID-19. Clones were sequenced by immunoSEQ multiplex PCR, and TCRdb holds only the in-frame ones, with some missing. The sample records 200,000 to 250,000 clones, around 82% being singletons. CDR3 length: 14 residues. V gave up 6 bases and J gave up 1 base; unmatched junction bases: 3. Per germline, CDR1 MDHEN and CDR2 SYDVKM. The sequence came from a woman at least 80 years old with acute or convalescent COVID-19. The rearrangement uses TRBV28 and TRBJ2-3, with 8 bases aligning to TRBD2. Material for sequencing was peripheral blood. CDR3 region: CASRKTSGTDTQYF. The DNA for the CDR3 is TGTGCCAGCAGGAAGACTAGCGGCACAGATACGCAGTATTTT.